This TCR beta chain was recorded in a study of T cells in Graves' hyperthyroidism and ophthalmopathy. Study results and limitations: In the analysis, a 13 V-J model separated ophthalmopathy from stable hyperthyroidism. It was a median about 6.5 months before onset that the model predicted ophthalmopathy.

TCR beta CDR3 region amplification was performed from RNA transcripts. The HTBI primer set served for first-round RT-PCR of the TCR CDR3. TCRdb redid the calling of the multiplex PCR reads with MiXCR, one entry per CDR3 protein. The repertoire holds around 580,000 distinct CDR3 sequences, more than 45% seen once, with around 7.7% in the top ten. V gave up 4 bases and J gave up 3 bases, with 13 bases separating them. The CDR3 contains 13 residues. In germline, CDR1 is SQVTM, CDR2 ANQGSEA. Ten or more counts support this clonotype. Its antigen is unknown. The rearrangement uses TRBV29-1 and TRBJ2-7; D uncertain. This clonotype originated in a woman in her late teens or twenties with Graves' hyperthyroidism. The sequenced sample was peripheral blood or thyroid tissue (not recorded which). CDR3: CSVVVQANYEQYF. The CDR3 DNA reads as TGCAGCGTTGTGGTCCAGGCAAACTACGAGCAGTACTTC.